This TCR beta chain is from a study of cytomegalovirus exposure and HLA in healthy donors. The wider study: Among about 400 genotyped donors, approximately 80% fell in the Caucasian-associated ancestry cluster.

As to this clone: Its antigen is undetermined.

Germline V gene data show CDR1 as PRHDT and CDR2 as FYEKMQ (reference sequence). V dropped 5 bases and J dropped 3; count of bases not matched to a gene: 7. The CDR3 is made up of 17 amino acids. This PCR relied on a set of 60 Vbeta primers and 13 Jbeta primers. Clones were sequenced by immunoSEQ multiplex PCR, and TCRdb holds only the in-frame ones, with some missing. The data show a few hundred thousand clones, about 78% seen once. Findings and caveats of the study: A later analysis found most CMV-associated TCR beta chains apparently HLA-restricted. Some V segments (TRBV6-2 and TRBV6-3 among them) were excluded as indistinguishable. Immune exposure was documented only through CMV serostatus.

Sequenced input: PBMCs. The chain is built from TRBV13 and TRBJ2-3; 14 nucleotides match TRBD2. The clonotype originates from a woman in her 30s in good health and CMV-seronegative. As DNA, the CDR3 is TGTGCCAGCAGCCCCGGGACTAGCGGGAGTAGAACAGATACGCAGTATTTT. Translated, it gives CASSPGTSGSRTDTQYF.